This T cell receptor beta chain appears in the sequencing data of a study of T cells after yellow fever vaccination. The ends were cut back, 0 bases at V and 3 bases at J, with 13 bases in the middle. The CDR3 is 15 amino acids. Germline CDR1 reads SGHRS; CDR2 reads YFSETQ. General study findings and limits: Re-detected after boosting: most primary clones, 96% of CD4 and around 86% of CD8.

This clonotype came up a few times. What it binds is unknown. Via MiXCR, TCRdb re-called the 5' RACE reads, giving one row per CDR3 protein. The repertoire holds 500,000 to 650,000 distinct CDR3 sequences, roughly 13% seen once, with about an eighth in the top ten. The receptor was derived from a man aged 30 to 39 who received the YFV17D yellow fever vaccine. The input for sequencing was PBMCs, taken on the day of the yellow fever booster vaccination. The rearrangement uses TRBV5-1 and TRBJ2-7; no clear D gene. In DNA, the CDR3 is TGCGCCAGCAGCTTGGAAGGCTTAGACTTCTACGAGCAGTACTTC. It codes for CASSLEGLDFYEQYF.